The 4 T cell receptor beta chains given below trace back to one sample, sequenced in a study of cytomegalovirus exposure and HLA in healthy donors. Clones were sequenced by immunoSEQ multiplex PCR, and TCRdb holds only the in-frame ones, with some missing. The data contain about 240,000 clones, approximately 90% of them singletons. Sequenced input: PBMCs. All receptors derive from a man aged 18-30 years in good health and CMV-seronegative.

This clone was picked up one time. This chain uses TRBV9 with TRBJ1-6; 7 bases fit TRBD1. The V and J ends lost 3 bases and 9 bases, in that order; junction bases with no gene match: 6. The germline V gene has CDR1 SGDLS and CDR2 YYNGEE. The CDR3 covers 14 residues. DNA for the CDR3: TGTGCCAGCAGCGGACAGGGCGTGAGTTCACCCCTCCACTTT. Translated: CASSGQGVSSPLHF.

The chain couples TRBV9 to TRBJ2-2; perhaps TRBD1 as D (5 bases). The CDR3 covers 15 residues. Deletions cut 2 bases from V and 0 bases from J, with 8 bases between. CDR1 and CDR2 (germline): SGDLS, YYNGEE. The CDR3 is CASSVGHANTGELFF. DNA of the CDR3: TGTGCCAGCAGCGTCGGACATGCGAACACCGGGGAGCTGTTTTTT.

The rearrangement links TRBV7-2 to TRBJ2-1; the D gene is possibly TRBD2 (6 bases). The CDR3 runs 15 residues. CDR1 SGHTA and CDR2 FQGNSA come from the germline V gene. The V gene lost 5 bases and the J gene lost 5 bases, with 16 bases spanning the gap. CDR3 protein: CASSVDRDWDNEQFF. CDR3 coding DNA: TGTGCCAGCAGCGTTGACCGGGACTGGGACAATGAGCAGTTCTTC.

CDR3 sequence (DNA): TGTGCCAGCAGCGTAGAAAGGGGTGAACAAGAGACCCAGTACTTC. Amino acids: CASSVERGEQETQYF. This rearrangement joins TRBV9 to TRBJ2-5; the D gene is possibly TRBD1 (5 bases). The CDR3 runs to 15 residues. Germline CDR1 reads SGDLS; CDR2 reads YYNGEE. V was pared by 0 bases and J by 2 bases, with 11 bases between.